Below are 17 T cell receptor beta chains sequenced from a single sample in a study of T cells after yellow fever vaccination. Using its own MiXCR run on the 5' RACE reads, TCRdb lists one record per CDR3 protein. The profile covers more than 450,000 distinct CDR3 sequences, with 21% appearing a single time and around 17% taken by the ten largest. The starting material was PBMCs, obtained roughly 20 days after the first yellow fever vaccination. These receptors all come from a man aged 18 to 30 who received the YFV17D yellow fever vaccine.

The chain combines TRBV7-2 with TRBJ1-2; weak D call: TRBD1 (5 bases). CDR1 is SGHTA and CDR2 is FQGNSA in the germline V gene. This CDR3 contains 14 residues. Trimming stripped 6 bases from V and 0 bases from J, with 11 bases between. CDR3 DNA sequence: TGTGCCAGCAGAGGGGAGGAAGCTAACTATGGCTACACCTTC. Its protein product is CASRGEEANYGYTF.

CDR3 in amino acids: CASSLVRVGTQPQHF. The CDR3 DNA is TGTGCCAGCAGCTTAGTTCGAGTTGGGACCCAGCCCCAGCATTTT. The V and J genes are TRBV7-8 and TRBJ1-5; D might be TRBD1 (5 bases). The CDR3 length is 15 residues. V lost 1 base and J lost 7, with 14 bases in between. Germline loops: CDR1 SGHVS, CDR2 FQNEAQ.

There are a few counts of this clonotype. This rearrangement joins TRBV27 to TRBJ2-7; D possibly corresponds to TRBD2 (7 bases). Looked up from germline, CDR1 is MNHEY and CDR2 is SMNVEV (reference sequence). CDR3 length: 13 amino acids. Trimming removed 5 bases at V and 6 bases at J, with 14 bases between. DNA of the CDR3: TGTGCCAGCAGTCCCTTGGGGGGGCGCGAGCAGTACGTC. Translation: CASSPLGGREQYV.

This chain links TRBV7-3 with TRBJ2-5; maybe TRBD1 (6 bases). V lost 4 bases and J 2 bases, leaving 14 bases between the germline ends. This CDR3 has 15 residues. The germline V gene has CDR1 SGHTA and CDR2 FQGTGA. CDR3: CASSSTGVPQETQYF. The CDR3 nucleotides are TGTGCCAGCAGCTCGACAGGAGTCCCACAAGAGACCCAGTACTTC.

This clonotype was found a few times. The rearrangement joins TRBV7-2 to TRBJ2-7, with 8 bases lining up with TRBD1. J was trimmed by 4 bases and V by 6 bases; bases with no gene match: 8. This CDR3 comprises 14 residues. CDR1 and CDR2 from the germline V gene are SGHTA and FQGNSA. CDR3 region: CASSLVQGEYEQYF. CDR3 DNA sequence: TGTGCCAGCAGTCTGGTACAGGGGGAATACGAGCAGTACTTC.

V is TRBV20-1 and J is TRBJ2-1, with TRBD2 matching 7 bases. V was pared by 2 bases and J by 3 bases, with 4 bases of the junction left unmatched. This CDR3 contains 14 residues. Germline CDR1 reads DFQATT; CDR2 reads SNEGSKA (reference sequence). CDR3 DNA sequence: TGCAGTGCTAGATGGCGGGGGATCTACAATGAGCAGTTCTTC. Translation: CSARWRGIYNEQFF.

The rearrangement joins TRBV18 to TRBJ2-5; D ambiguous. V gave up 3 bases and J gave up 1 base, with 15 bases separating them. Germline V gene sequence: CDR1 KGHSH, CDR2 LQKENI. This CDR3 region has 16 residues. The CDR3 protein is CASSPILGSAQETQYF. DNA for the CDR3: TGTGCCAGCTCACCTATTTTAGGGTCGGCCCAAGAGACCCAGTACTTC.

V is TRBV2 and J is TRBJ1-1; D not certain. V gave up 7 bases and J gave up 3 bases, with 9 bases separating them. The CDR3 has 12 residues. CDR1 is SNHLY, CDR2 FYNNEI, per germline. The CDR3 loop is CASNPWDTEAFF. The CDR3 DNA follows: TGTGCCAGCAACCCCTGGGACACTGAAGCTTTCTTT. Using reference TRBV2 and TRBJ1-1 for the parts outside the CDR3, the full variable domain is EPEVTQTPSHQVTQMGQEVILRCVPISNHLYFYWYRQILGQKVEFLVSFYNNEISEKSEIFDDQFSVERPDGSNFTLKIRSTKLEDSAMYFCASNPWDTEAFFGQGTRLTVV.

This clonotype was detected a few times. The rearrangement links TRBV4-3 to TRBJ1-5; D remains ambiguous. The CDR3 covers 15 residues. Germline loops: CDR1 LGHNA, CDR2 YSLEER. V lost 4 bases and J lost 6, with 16 bases in between. As DNA, the CDR3 is TGCGCCAGCAGCCTCCGAGTTGGCGATGCTCAGCCCCAGCATTTT. It yields the protein CASSLRVGDAQPQHF.

This clonotype was detected many times. The V gene is TRBV6-1, the J gene TRBJ1-6; 7 bases are a match to TRBD1. This CDR3 spans 15 amino acids. J gave up 7 bases and V 3 bases, and 6 bases lay outside the gene matches. Germline V gene lookup returns CDR1 MNHNS and CDR2 SASEGT. The DNA for the CDR3 is TGTGCCAGCAGTGACAGGGGGGGCGTGAATTCACCCCTCCACTTT. Protein sequence: CASSDRGGVNSPLHF.

This clonotype was detected a few times. The rearrangement uses TRBV5-1 and TRBJ2-5; tentative D call: TRBD2 (5 bases). Germline V gene sequence: CDR1 SGHRS, CDR2 YFSETQ. The CDR3 has 14 residues. Trimming took off 1 base at V and 5 bases at J, with 12 bases between the two ends. CDR3 nucleotide sequence: TGCGCCAGCAGCTTGCGAGGGTTTGAGGAGACCCAGTACTTC. Protein product: CASSLRGFEETQYF.

The chain employs TRBV9 and TRBJ1-5; D perhaps matches TRBD1 (5 bases). The CDR3 has 17 residues. Trimming left V 3 bases short and J 3 bases short, with 19 bases between. Germline loops: CDR1 SGDLS, CDR2 YYNGEE. The CDR3 region is CASSGGPRDQDNQPQHF. CDR3 coding DNA: TGTGCCAGCAGCGGGGGACCCAGGGATCAAGACAATCAGCCCCAGCATTTT.

V is TRBV3-1 and J is TRBJ2-5; D is undetermined. The CDR3 is 14 residues long. Germline V gene lookup returns CDR1 LGHDT and CDR2 YNNKEL (reference sequence). Trimming stripped 2 bases from V and 4 bases from J, with 11 bases between. The CDR3 DNA reads TGTGCCAGCAGCCAAACGGATGACGGAGAGACCCAGTACTTC. It translates to CASSQTDDGETQYF.

This clonotype was seen only a few times. V is TRBV6-5 and J is TRBJ1-5, with D perhaps TRBD1 (6 bases). Between the trimmed V and J ends, which lost 4 bases and 2 bases, there was a span of 9 bases. CDR3 length: 14 residues. Germline V gene sequence: CDR1 MNHEY, CDR2 SVGAGI. The CDR3 DNA reads TGTGCCAGCAGTTTAAACAGGGGCAATCAGCCCCAGCATTTT. It translates to CASSLNRGNQPQHF.

This clonotype was detected many times. The V call is TRBV7-3, the J call TRBJ1-1, with D possibly matching TRBD1 (6 bases). Trimming pared 5 bases from V and 5 bases from J, leaving 15 bases between. The CDR3 runs to 14 residues. Germline values: CDR1 SGHTA, CDR2 FQGTGA. CDR3 bases: TGTGCCAGCAGCCCCACAGGGAGGGGGACTGAAGCTTTCTTT. This gives the protein CASSPTGRGTEAFF.

This clonotype has more than one count but fewer than ten. V usage is TRBV6-5 and J usage is TRBJ2-2; D is possibly TRBD1 (6 bases). The CDR3 spans 17 residues. Trimming cost V 6 bases and J 1 base, with 18 bases left between them. Germline V gene data show CDR1 as MNHEY and CDR2 as SVGAGI. In DNA form, the CDR3 reads TGTGCCAGCAGATTCTCGACAGGCTTATGGAACACCGGGGAGCTGTTTTTT. It yields the protein CASRFSTGLWNTGELFF.

This clonotype appeared a few times. This sequence joins TRBV7-8 and TRBJ2-3, with no clear D. The CDR3 contains 13 residues. CDR1 and CDR2 (germline): SGHVS, FQNEAQ. V dropped 0 bases and J dropped 4 bases, with 5 bases sitting between them. CDR3 bases: TGTGCCAGCAGCTTAGCGGAAGCAGATACGCAGTATTTT. Its protein is CASSLAEADTQYF. The variable domain in full, completed from reference TRBV7-8 and TRBJ2-3, reads GAGVSQSPRYKVAKRGQDVALRCDPISGHVSLFWYQQALGQGPEFLTYFQNEAQLDKSGLPSDRFFAERPEGSVSTLKIQRTQQEDSAVYLCASSLAEADTQYFGPGTRLTVL.